This TCR beta chain was sequenced in a study of T cell changes during pregnancy in multiple sclerosis. Clones were read by immunoSEQ multiplex PCR, and TCRdb kept only the in-frame ones, dropping some. The sample includes 40,000 to 55,000 clones, about 91% seen only once; the top ten take around 8.6%. Trimming removed 4 bases from V and 3 bases from J; junction bases left unmatched: 6. This CDR3 region has 15 residues. The germline V gene encodes CDR1 MRHNA and CDR2 SNTAGT. The specimen comprised CD8+ T cells from peripheral blood mononuclear cells, sampled after pregnancy. This chain uses TRBV6-4 with TRBJ2-7, with 10 positions matching TRBD1. The clonotype was recovered from a female donor with multiple sclerosis, enrolled in a pregnancy study. The CDR3 nucleotides are TGTGCCAGCAGTGCCGAGACAGGGGGCAGCTACGAGCAGTACTTC. This translates into CASSAETGGSYEQYF.